Detailed here is one T cell receptor (beta chain). The clone's antigen remains unknown. No clone much larger than this one lies a single base away; base qualities are absent. The immunoSEQ Assay, a bias-controlled multiplex PCR, was used to amplify TCRbeta CDR3 regions from genomic DNA. Under the source paper's analysis protocol: Within the assay, amplification of reference gene primers was used to estimate how many nucleated cells each sample contained. To quantify the absolute abundance of each unique TCRbeta CDR3 rearrangement, sequence reads were collapsed and filtered. For each sample, productive Simpson clonality was calculated as the square root of Simpson's diversity index across productive rearrangements. TCRdb's version of the immuneACCESS table is confined to in-frame rearrangements and falls short of the full clone set. An unresolved V gene accounts for under half of the shortfall where checked; the remainder is of unknown origin. Clone size and V and J calls were adopted from that table, with D and trimming inferred from the DNA. The sample has about 200,000 clones on record, around nine tenths of them singletons. The ten largest make up 0.53% of the sample.

The junction carries 8 bases between V and J, which are trimmed by 2 bases and 0 bases respectively. The CDR3 numbers 14 residues from cysteine through phenylalanine. Only the CDR3 DNA stays, 42 bases, in frame from base 1. Per the germline V gene, SGHDT is the CDR1 and YYEEEE is the CDR2. Whole blood was collected in K2EDTA tubes by collaborating institutions according to the institutions' own protocols. Collaborator samples were shipped for TCRbeta analysis as frozen whole blood, isolated PBMCs, or DNA extracted from either sample type. These data are taken from a study of blood T cell repertoires in COVID-19 (dated by TCRdb to 2020 to 2021). In the study overall: Samples covering the acute and convalescent phases of COVID-19 were provided by collaborators in the United States, Italy and Spain. Where HLA class I and class II types were available, the types were taken from metadata supplied by the sample provider, not from assay-based typing. A de-identified subject ID, COVID-19 status, age in years and sex were almost always included in the sample metadata. A freely available public database, intended as a resource for researchers studying the immune response to SARS-CoV-2, is where the repertoires were released. The dataset comprised deeply sampled blood TCRbeta repertoires from subjects exposed to, actively infected with, or recovered from COVID-19. The samples were drawn from the first 160 participants of the ongoing ImmuneRACE study and from 950 to 1,500 subjects provided by 6 global collaborators. The prospective study material was composed of cDNA or gDNA derived from T cells, B-cell-depleted T cells, or PBMCs.

The research as a whole found: The quantity of clinical and demographic metadata differed by source and by participant and was supplied without curation.

This TCR came from a man aged 45-65 years with acute or convalescent COVID-19. The chain was built from TRBV5-6 and TRBJ2-5; the D gene remains uncertain. The sequenced sample consisted of peripheral blood. The DNA is TGTGCCAGCAGCTTTTCATTGTACCAAGAGACCCAGTACTTC. Its protein is CASSFSLYQETQYF.